The rows below give T cell receptor beta chains drawn from one sample of a study of spatial heterogeneity in lung cancer. TCRdb passed the 5' RACE reads through MiXCR, listing each CDR3 protein once. This table holds 20,000 to 30,000 distinct CDR3 sequences, roughly 9% found once. Specimen: lung tumor tissue, collected at surgery. The receptors here all came from a male donor with early-stage non-small cell lung cancer. The CDR3 runs from the conserved cysteine through the conserved F or W. The order of the fields is clone size, V gene, J gene, D gene, CDR3 protein, CDR3 DNA. D genes are given only for firm matches. A row's size may be missing; if present it is once, few, many or a size class.

clone size: -; V gene: TRBV20-1; J gene: TRBJ2-2; D gene: TRBD2; CDR3 protein: CSASGLAATGELFF; CDR3 DNA: TGCAGTGCTAGTGGGCTAGCGGCCACCGGGGAGCTGTTTTTT
clone size: -; V gene: TRBV4-2; J gene: TRBJ1-4; D gene: -; CDR3 protein: CASSSVNEKLFF; CDR3 DNA: TGTGCCAGCAGCTCCGTAAATGAAAAACTGTTTTTT
clone size: medium-sized; V gene: TRBV28; J gene: TRBJ2-1; D gene: TRBD2; CDR3 protein: CASSYSGRGGGNEQFF; CDR3 DNA: TGTGCCAGCAGTTATAGCGGGAGGGGAGGGGGCAATGAGCAGTTCTTC
clone size: many; V gene: TRBV20-1; J gene: TRBJ2-1; D gene: TRBD2; CDR3 protein: CSAGTSGISEQFF; CDR3 DNA: TGCAGTGCTGGGACTAGCGGGATCAGTGAGCAGTTCTTC
clone size: -; V gene: TRBV7-2; J gene: TRBJ1-3; D gene: -; CDR3 protein: CASSGPRRTSGNTIYF; CDR3 DNA: TGTGCCAGCAGCGGGCCCCGACGGACCTCTGGAAACACCATATATTTT
clone size: few; V gene: TRBV5-1; J gene: TRBJ2-7; D gene: -; CDR3 protein: CASSSGTRASGTRYEQYF; CDR3 DNA: TGCGCCAGCAGCTCGGGAACGCGGGCCTCCGGGACGAGATACGAGCAGTACTTC
clone size: few; V gene: TRBV27; J gene: TRBJ1-2; D gene: -; CDR3 protein: CASRPHQGIGYTF; CDR3 DNA: TGTGCCAGCAGGCCACATCAGGGTATTGGCTACACCTTC
clone size: few; V gene: TRBV14; J gene: TRBJ1-2; D gene: -; CDR3 protein: CASSQGFKGGYTF; CDR3 DNA: TGTGCCAGCAGCCAGGGTTTTAAGGGTGGCTACACCTTC
clone size: -; V gene: TRBV20-1; J gene: TRBJ2-7; D gene: -; CDR3 protein: CSARGLGVADSEQYF; CDR3 DNA: TGCAGTGCTAGGGGACTTGGGGTTGCAGACTCCGAGCAGTACTTC
clone size: many; V gene: TRBV20-1; J gene: TRBJ2-7; D gene: -; CDR3 protein: CSARGFRNEQYF; CDR3 DNA: TGCAGTGCTAGAGGGTTTAGGAACGAGCAGTACTTC
clone size: -; V gene: TRBV7-2; J gene: TRBJ2-3; D gene: -; CDR3 protein: CASSFWGVADTQYF; CDR3 DNA: TGTGCCAGCAGCTTCTGGGGGGTCGCAGATACGCAGTATTTT
clone size: many; V gene: TRBV12-5; J gene: TRBJ2-1; D gene: -; CDR3 protein: CASGFGTGNNEQFF; CDR3 DNA: TGTGCTAGTGGTTTTGGGACGGGAAACAATGAGCAGTTCTTC
clone size: medium-sized; V gene: TRBV7-6; J gene: TRBJ1-3; D gene: TRBD1; CDR3 protein: CASSRTGAASGNTIYF; CDR3 DNA: TGTGCCAGCAGCCGGACAGGGGCCGCCTCTGGAAACACCATATATTTT
clone size: few; V gene: TRBV20-1; J gene: TRBJ2-7; D gene: TRBD2; CDR3 protein: CSARVTGGYEQYF; CDR3 DNA: TGCAGTGCTAGAGTAACGGGGGGCTACGAGCAGTACTTC
clone size: many; V gene: TRBV7-9; J gene: TRBJ2-1; D gene: -; CDR3 protein: CASSSQIQGKQFF; CDR3 DNA: TGTGCCAGCAGTTCTCAGATTCAGGGGAAGCAGTTCTTC